The 8 T cell receptor beta chains below were found in one sample sequenced in a study of blood T cell repertoires in COVID-19. Produced via immunoSEQ multiplex PCR; TCRdb's table is partial and in-frame only. The table records fewer than 300,000 clones, about nine tenths of them present only once. Material for sequencing was PBMCs or T cells enriched from blood (not recorded which). Receptors originate from a middle-aged woman with acute COVID-19.

The chain is built from TRBV23-1 and TRBJ2-7; tentatively, D is TRBD1 (6 bases). TRBV23-1 is noted as an ORF with a role that remains uncertain. The germline V and J ends were trimmed by 0 bases and 0 bases, with 12 bases remaining between them. The CDR3 is 16 residues long. The CDR3 nucleotides are TGCGCCAGCAGTCAATCGGTCGGACAGAACTCCTACGAGCAGTACTTC. It yields the protein CASSQSVGQNSYEQYF.

This chain connects TRBV19 to TRBJ2-1; D gene uncertain. Germline V gives CDR1 LNHDA, CDR2 SQIVND (reference sequence). The CDR3 is 13 amino acids. V lost 3 bases and J 5 bases, leaving 8 bases between the germline ends. The CDR3 region has the DNA TGTGCCAGTAGTATGGAGCCACACAATGAGCAGTTCTTC. The encoded protein is CASSMEPHNEQFF.

This clone was found once. The genes are TRBV5-1 and TRBJ2-1, with a tentative D call TRBD2 (6 bases). Per germline, CDR1 SGHRS and CDR2 YFSETQ. Trimming stripped 7 bases from V and 6 bases from J, with 20 bases between. The CDR3 contains 15 residues. In nucleotides, the CDR3 is TGCGCCAGCTTAAGCGGGCTCGAAAGGGCCAATGAGCAGTTCTTC. Translating gives CASLSGLERANEQFF.

The CDR3 coding sequence is TGTGCCAGCAGCCAGGACAGGGTAGACGGGGAGCTGTTTTTT. This gives the protein CASSQDRVDGELFF. The chain uses TRBV7-9 and TRBJ2-2; 8 positions match TRBD1. CDR1 SEHNR and CDR2 FQNEAQ come from the germline V gene (reference sequence). V shed 5 bases, J shed 7 bases, and the junction held 6 bases outside the gene matches. The CDR3 covers 14 residues.

The chain couples TRBV19 to TRBJ1-2; maybe TRBD1 (5 bases). CDR1 is LNHDA, CDR2 SQIVND, per germline (reference sequence). The CDR3 loop spans 15 amino acids. V was cut by 3 bases and J by 0 bases, with 11 bases left in between. Written as DNA, the CDR3 is TGTGCCAGTAGTATTGTCGGGGGGTCTAACTATGGCTACACCTTC. Protein sequence: CASSIVGGSNYGYTF.

V gene TRBV5-6 combines with J gene TRBJ2-5; unclear D gene. The CDR3 consists of 14 residues. CDR1 is SGHDT, CDR2 YYEEEE, per germline. V lost 0 bases, J lost 1 base, and 7 bases lay in between. This chain's CDR3 is CASSLAGLQETQYF. The CDR3 nucleotides read TGTGCCAGCAGCTTGGCTGGCCTCCAAGAGACCCAGTACTTC.

The CDR3 DNA is TGTGCCACCAGAAAACTAGCGGGGGGGAGGGAGACCCAGTACTTC. This translates into CATRKLAGGRETQYF. V gene TRBV5-4 combines with J gene TRBJ2-5; 13 bases match TRBD2. In germline, CDR1 is SGHNT, CDR2 YYREEE (reference sequence). The CDR3 totals 15 residues. V lost 9 bases to trimming and J lost 5 bases; unmatched junction nucleotides: 10.

The rearrangement uses TRBV7-3 and TRBJ1-1, with D tentatively TRBD1 (6 bases). The CDR3 spans 14 residues. Germline V gene data show CDR1 as SGHTA and CDR2 as FQGTGA. The germline V and J ends were trimmed by 2 bases and 1 base, with 8 bases remaining between them. This CDR3 is CASSLGGQNTEAFF. The DNA of the CDR3 is TGTGCCAGCAGCTTAGGGGGCCAGAACACTGAAGCTTTCTTT.